The next 22 T cell receptor beta chains were all read from a single sample in a study of human T cells and chemical hapten exposure. A single record per CDR3 protein comes from TCRdb applying MiXCR to the RACE reads. Of about 380,000 distinct CDR3 sequences listed, about 6% are singletons. Time point defined: patch test 2, 6 weeks after DPC sensitization. Treatment specified: therapeutic diphenylcyclopropenone sensitization with weekly scalp DPC. Source: whole blood, taken in connection with sensitization to the hapten diphenylcyclopropenone (DPC). Every receptor here comes from a young woman with alopecia areata. Some clones in this sample may be carry-over from other donors' samples.

This clonotype was seen at least ten times. The V call is TRBV20-1, the J call TRBJ2-3; 12 bases align to TRBD2. There are 17 residues in the CDR3. Germline assignment: CDR1 DFQATT and CDR2 SNEGSKA (reference sequence). V was pared by 5 bases and J by 0 bases, with 9 bases of the junction left unmatched. The CDR3 coding sequence is TGCAGTGCTCCTCTGACTAGCGGGGGCCTAAGCACAGATACGCAGTATTTT. Residues: CSAPLTSGGLSTDTQYF.

This sequence joins TRBV4-3 and TRBJ2-7; weak D call: TRBD1 (6 bases). The CDR3 sequence is 13 residues long. Trimming cost V 4 bases and J 6 bases, with 13 bases left between them. Germline lookup yields CDR1 LGHNA and CDR2 YSLEER. CDR3 nucleotide sequence: TGCGCCAGCAGCCCGAAGGGGGTCCGCGAGCAGTACTTC. Translating it yields CASSPKGVREQYF.

This clonotype was seen a handful of times. The chain is built from TRBV5-1 and TRBJ2-5; 7 bases fit TRBD2. Germline assignment: CDR1 SGHRS and CDR2 YFSETQ. The CDR3 has 17 amino acids. V shed 3 bases and J 5 bases; nucleotides not matched to a gene: 16. The CDR3, as DNA: TGCGCCAGCAGCTGGGCGCCTCAGGGAGGGGCGTTTGAGACCCAGTACTTC. This sequence encodes CASSWAPQGGAFETQYF.

This clonotype was counted a few times. The chain recombines TRBV5-6 with TRBJ1-5; 8 positions match TRBD1. Trimming at V came to 2 bases and at J to 6 bases, leaving 7 bases not matched to a gene. Germline lookup yields CDR1 SGHDT and CDR2 YYEEEE. This CDR3 has 15 residues. CDR3 nucleotide sequence: TGTGCCAGCAGCTTCCGTCAGGGGGCTAGTCAGCCCCAGCATTTT. It encodes CASSFRQGASQPQHF.

This clonotype was counted only a few times. J is TRBJ2-1 and V is TRBV6-2 or TRBV6-3; no reliable D call. The germline V gene encodes CDR1 MNHEY and CDR2 SVGEGT. Trimming stripped 4 bases from V and 0 bases from J, with 10 bases between. The CDR3 covers 15 residues. The CDR3 here is CASSFSRSSYNEQFF. The CDR3 DNA reads as TGTGCCAGCAGTTTTAGCAGGAGCTCCTACAATGAGCAGTTCTTC.

This clonotype showed up many times. The chain joins TRBV2 to TRBJ1-5; D not certain. V lost 4 bases and J 1 base, leaving 8 bases between the germline ends. CDR1 is SNHLY and CDR2 is FYNNEI in the germline V gene. The CDR3 sequence is 14 residues long. The CDR3 loop is CASSGRRSNQPQHF. The CDR3 DNA sequence: TGTGCCAGCAGTGGACGACGGAGCAATCAGCCCCAGCATTTT.

J is TRBJ2-1 and V is TRBV2; D possibly corresponds to TRBD2 (5 bases). The CDR3 covers 15 residues. Germline loops: CDR1 SNHLY, CDR2 FYNNEI. V lost 6 bases to trimming and J lost 5 bases, with 17 bases between them. CDR3 loop: CASSAVRGPHNEQFF. In nucleotides, the CDR3 is TGTGCCAGCAGCGCAGTTCGGGGTCCTCACAATGAGCAGTTCTTC.

This clonotype came up a few times. The genes are TRBV7-8 and TRBJ2-7, with a possible D match to TRBD2 (6 bases). There are 13 residues in the CDR3. Germline values: CDR1 SGHVS, CDR2 FQNEAQ. V was trimmed by 5 bases and J by 3 bases, leaving 11 bases between them. CDR3: CASSRGTVYEQYF. The CDR3 nucleotides read TGTGCCAGCAGCCGGGGGACTGTCTACGAGCAGTACTTC.

The table lists this clonotype with a few counts. J is TRBJ2-1 and V is TRBV3-1, with D possibly TRBD1 on 5 matching bases. The germline V gene encodes CDR1 LGHDT and CDR2 YNNKEL (reference sequence). The CDR3 extends over 13 amino acids. Trimming stripped 5 bases from V and 10 bases from J, with 15 bases between. The CDR3 bases are TGTGCCAGCAGCTTCCGCCAGACAGACGAGCAGTTCTTC. This translates into CASSFRQTDEQFF.

This clonotype was seen once. A much larger clone lies one base from this, so it may be a read error. The rearrangement links TRBV6-5 to TRBJ2-7; the match to TRBD1 covers 7 bases. Losses at the gene ends were 0 bases for V and 4 bases for J; bases not matched to a gene: 18. Germline-derived CDR1 and CDR2 are MNHEY and SVGAGI. The CDR3 spans 19 residues. The CDR3 spells CASSYSMPDRWDILYEQYF. The CDR3 DNA reads TGTGCCAGCAGTTACTCGATGCCGGACAGGTGGGACATCCTATACGAGCAGTACTTC.

This clonotype has just a few counts. This chain uses TRBV3-1 with TRBJ1-1, with TRBD1 matching 10 bases. V lost 4 bases to trimming and J lost 4 bases; unmatched junction nucleotides: 12. CDR1 is LGHDT, CDR2 YNNKEL, per germline (reference sequence). CDR3 length: 17 amino acids. The CDR3 sequence: CASSRTTPGQGTTEAFF. The CDR3 region has the DNA TGTGCCAGCAGCCGCACTACTCCGGGACAGGGGACCACTGAAGCTTTCTTT.

This clonotype was seen at least ten times. The chain joins TRBV12-3 or TRBV12-4 to TRBJ1-4, with a tentative D call TRBD1 (5 bases). The CDR3 is 14 amino acids. V lost 1 base to trimming and J lost 8 bases, with 11 bases between them. In DNA form, the CDR3 reads TGTGCCAGCAGTTTAGAGCAGGGTGGAGAAAAACTGTTTTTT. This translates into CASSLEQGGEKLFF.

This clonotype showed up just a few times. This chain links TRBV12-3 or TRBV12-4 with TRBJ2-6; 9 bases match TRBD1. The CDR3 covers 16 residues. V shed 3 bases, J shed 2 bases, and the junction held 2 bases outside the gene matches. The CDR3 bases are TGTGCCAGCAGTTTGACAGGGGGTGCTGGGGCCAACGTCCTGACTTTC. Protein sequence: CASSLTGGAGANVLTF.

This clonotype came up many times. The chain uses TRBV20-1 and TRBJ2-3, with 7 bases matching TRBD2. Germline CDR1 reads DFQATT; CDR2 reads SNEGSKA (reference sequence). The CDR3 consists of 14 residues. The trim removed 5 bases at V and 0 bases at J, leaving 5 bases unmatched. The CDR3 loop reads CSAALADSTDTQYF. The CDR3 nucleotides read TGCAGTGCTGCGCTAGCGGATAGCACAGATACGCAGTATTTT.

The chain uses TRBV7-2 and TRBJ1-2; D unresolved. V lost 1 base and J lost 2, with 5 bases in between. The CDR3 is 13 residues long. CDR1 is SGHTA, CDR2 FQGNSA, per germline. The CDR3 DNA sequence: TGTGCCAGCAGCTTAGACATGAACTATGGCTACACCTTC. This encodes CASSLDMNYGYTF.

This clonotype came up many times. The V call is TRBV6-2 or TRBV6-3, the J call TRBJ1-1, with a possible D match to TRBD1 (6 bases). This CDR3 spans 14 amino acids. The germline V and J ends were trimmed by 4 bases and 1 base, with 10 bases remaining between them. CDR1 MNHEY and CDR2 SVGEGT come from the germline V gene. CDR3 loop: CASSSGAQNTEAFF. Here the CDR3 DNA reads TGTGCCAGCAGTTCAGGGGCACAGAACACTGAAGCTTTCTTT.

The chain links TRBV6-1 to TRBJ2-1; possible D gene TRBD2, 5 bases. The CDR3 is made up of 12 amino acids. V was trimmed by 10 bases and J by 7 bases, leaving 14 bases between them. CDR1 and CDR2 (germline): MNHNS, SASEGT. CDR3 residues: CATDPGSNEQFF. The CDR3 bases are TGTGCCACGGATCCGGGATCGAATGAGCAGTTCTTC.

The gene calls are TRBV16 and TRBJ2-5; unclear D gene. The germline V gene has CDR1 KGHSY and CDR2 FQNENV. Trimming shortened V by 1 base and J by 2 bases, and 8 bases separated the two germline ends. This CDR3 has 14 amino acids. CDR3 nucleotide sequence: TGTGCCAGCAGCCAATGGTCAGTTCAAGAGACCCAGTACTTC. Residues: CASSQWSVQETQYF.

This clonotype was counted between two and nine times. This sequence joins TRBV7-2 and TRBJ2-2, with D hard to call. Trimming cost V 2 bases and J 4 bases, with 17 bases left between them. The CDR3 extends over 17 amino acids. From germline, CDR1 is SGHTA and CDR2 FQGNSA. In DNA form, the CDR3 reads TGTGCCAGCAGCTTAAGGTCACCTGCGGACGGCACCGGGGAGCTGTTTTTT. Protein: CASSLRSPADGTGELFF.

This clonotype was observed a handful of times. This chain uses TRBV20-1 with TRBJ2-1, with D tentatively TRBD1 or TRBD2 (5 bases each). Germline CDR1 reads DFQATT; CDR2 reads SNEGSKA (reference sequence). The CDR3 totals 15 residues. V was pared by 0 bases and J by 2 bases, with 11 bases between. CDR3 bases: TGCAGTGCTAGAGATGCCGGGGCCGCCTACAATGAGCAGTTCTTC. It codes for CSARDAGAAYNEQFF.

This clonotype was seen repeatedly, ten times or more. CDR3: CASSPSLRSSNQPQHF. In DNA, the CDR3 is TGTGCCAGCAGCCCCAGTCTTCGATCCAGCAATCAGCCCCAGCATTTT. This sequence joins TRBV3-1 and TRBJ1-5; D remains ambiguous. The germline V gene encodes CDR1 LGHDT and CDR2 YNNKEL (reference sequence). CDR3 size: 16 residues. Between the trimmed V and J ends, which lost 4 bases and 1 base, there was a span of 14 bases.

There are many counts of this clonotype. One end of the junction varies from germline; a read error may be responsible. The chain is built from TRBV4-2 and TRBJ1-1; D not resolved. Per the germline V gene, CDR1 is LGHNA and CDR2 is YNFKEQ. The CDR3 covers 16 residues. The CDR3 loop reads CASSQDTSWTNTEAFF. The CDR3 nucleotides read TGTGCCAGCAGTCAAGATACTTCGTGGACGAACACTGAAGCTTTCTTT.